A few counts support the clone carrying this T cell receptor beta chain. Its antigen is unknown. Treatment specified: oral pan-JAK inhibitor, 5-10 mg twice daily. Peripheral blood samples and lesional scalp punch biopsies were obtained from alopecia areata patients. Extracted RNA was reverse transcribed into cDNA, the sequencing template. The protocol was immunoSEQ multiplex PCR, while the TCRdb copy is restricted to in-frame clones and leaves out a portion. The sample records around 70,000 clones, over 25% being singletons. The record originates from a study of CD8+ T cells in alopecia areata. Overall study findings and caveats: Expanded CD8+ clones among the top 100, as well as scalp clonality, were significantly decreased by tofacitinib.

Germline V gene sequence: CDR1 SQVTM, CDR2 ANQGSEA. The V end was cut by 7 bases, the J end by 3 bases, with 22 bases between. This CDR3 region has 15 residues. Source: CD8+ T cells sorted from blood, taken at week 4, from a patient treated with tofacitinib. The chain recombines TRBV29-1 with TRBJ2-7, with D possibly being TRBD2 (7 bases). The TCR comes from a human donor with alopecia areata. CDR3: CSARGAQPKLYEQYF. CDR3 bases: TGCAGCGCCCGGGGGGCCCAACCCAAACTCTACGAGCAGTACTTC.